This note documents a single TCR beta chain sequence. The data derive from a study of control samples from healthy donors and cancer patients. Repertoires were generated with immunoSEQ multiplex PCR, while TCRdb's copy carries only in-frame clones and drops some. Of approximately 140,000 clones in the sample, approximately 93% were seen once. Germline-derived CDR1 and CDR2 are MGHRA and YSYEKL. The germline V and J ends were trimmed by 4 bases and 2 bases, with 12 bases remaining between them. CDR3 length: 15 residues. Sequenced input: blood. The clonotype was recovered from a man aged 18 to 30 in good health. The chain joins TRBV4-1 to TRBJ1-5, with a weak D call TRBD1 (6 bases). CDR3 in DNA: TGCGCCAGCAGCCGGGCCGCAGGGGGCAATCAGCCCCAGCATTTT. Translated: CASSRAAGGNQPQHF.